These T cell receptor beta chains were read from a single sample in a study of T-cell reconstitution after alpha-beta-depleted transplantation in children. In TCRdb, the PCR reads were re-called with MiXCR into one record per CDR3 protein. The sample consists of around 140,000 distinct CDR3 sequences, more than 8% of them appearing once. The sample was PBMCs, mostly from graft donor cells, taken 180 days after TCRalphabeta/CD19-depleted stem cell transplant. The source is a female patient aged 2 to 10 who had a stem cell transplant for congenital amegakaryocytic thrombocytopenia, so the T cells may come from the graft donor. The CDR3 runs from the conserved cysteine through the conserved F or W. Each record gives: D gene, V gene, clone size, J gene, CDR3 DNA, CDR3 protein. D genes are given only for firm matches. Clone size is given for some rows only: seen once, a few or many times, or a class if the clone is expanded.

TRBD1	TRBV20-1	few	TRBJ2-7	TGCAGTGCTAGAGTCGGACAGGGCAAAAGCTCCTACGAGCAGTACTTC	CSARVGQGKSSYEQYF
.	TRBV19	many	TRBJ2-5	TGTGCCAGTAGCGAAGGACGGTTGGGGACCCAGTACTTC	CASSEGRLGTQYF
.	TRBV9	many	TRBJ1-1	TGTGCCAGCAGCGTGTGGACGGAGTCTCACGAAGCTTTCTTT	CASSVWTESHEAFF
.	TRBV27	medium-sized	TRBJ2-1	TGTGCCAGCAGCCCCAAGGTGCCCAATGGTGAGCAGTTCTTC	CASSPKVPNGEQFF
TRBD1	TRBV6-5	many	TRBJ1-1	TGTGCCAGCAGTCCTTACGGGACAGGGGATAAGGACACTGAAGCTTTCTTT	CASSPYGTGDKDTEAFF
.	TRBV5-6	many	TRBJ2-3	TGTGCCAGCAGCTTGCGGGGGACGACCGGCCCAGATACGCAGTATTTT	CASSLRGTTGPDTQYF
TRBD1	TRBV5-1	many	TRBJ1-1	TGCGCCAGCAGCTTGGTACAGGGGGAAGCTGAAGCTTTCTTT	CASSLVQGEAEAFF
.	TRBV18	many	TRBJ2-3	TGTGCCAGCTCACCACCGAACCTAACGCAGTATTTT	CASSPPNLTQYF
.	TRBV7-7	.	TRBJ2-2	TGTGCCAGCAGCCAGGGGAGCGCCGGGGAGCTGTTTTTT	CASSQGSAGELFF
.	TRBV28	many	TRBJ1-5	TGTGCCAGCAGTTTAACCCATGGGCATAGCAATCAGCCCCAGCATTTT	CASSLTHGHSNQPQHF
.	TRBV5-1	few	TRBJ2-1	TGCGCCAGCAGCTCGACGGAGAGCGCCTACAATGAGCAGTTCTTC	CASSSTESAYNEQFF
TRBD2	TRBV19	.	TRBJ2-1	TGTGCCAGTAGTATCCGAGCGGGAGGCTACAATGAGCAGTTCTTC	CASSIRAGGYNEQFF
TRBD1	TRBV12-3/TRBV12-4	many	TRBJ1-1	TGTGCCAGCAGTCCGAGGGACAGGGGCGCTTTCTTT	CASSPRDRGAFF